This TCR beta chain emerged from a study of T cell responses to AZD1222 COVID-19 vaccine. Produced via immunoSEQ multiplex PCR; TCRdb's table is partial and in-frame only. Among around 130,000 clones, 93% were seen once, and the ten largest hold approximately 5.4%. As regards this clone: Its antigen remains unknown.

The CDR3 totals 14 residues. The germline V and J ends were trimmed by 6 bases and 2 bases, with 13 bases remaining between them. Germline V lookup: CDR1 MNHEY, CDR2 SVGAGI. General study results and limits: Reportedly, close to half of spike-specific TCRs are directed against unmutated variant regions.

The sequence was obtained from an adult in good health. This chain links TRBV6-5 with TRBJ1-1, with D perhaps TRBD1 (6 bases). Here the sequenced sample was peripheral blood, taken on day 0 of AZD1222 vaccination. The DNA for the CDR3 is TGTGCCAGCAGAGGACAGCCAGCCAACACTGAAGCTTTCTTT. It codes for CASRGQPANTEAFF.